This T cell receptor (beta chain) comes out of a study of blood T cell repertoires in COVID-19. Using immunoSEQ multiplex PCR, the repertoire was profiled, and TCRdb retains in-frame clones only, with some absent. The sample yields some 93,000 clones, 70% to 80% seen once. The sequence derives from a human donor in a cohort sampled during active COVID-19. Sample: peripheral blood.

Here the CDR3 DNA reads TGTGCCAGCAGTGAAACGTCCAGGCAGGAGACCCAGTACTTC. The encoded protein is CASSETSRQETQYF. The chain carries TRBV6-1 and TRBJ2-5; D is ambiguous. V was cut by 2 bases and J by 5 bases, with 12 bases left in between. This CDR3 spans 14 amino acids. Germline CDR1 is MNHNS and CDR2 is SASEGT.